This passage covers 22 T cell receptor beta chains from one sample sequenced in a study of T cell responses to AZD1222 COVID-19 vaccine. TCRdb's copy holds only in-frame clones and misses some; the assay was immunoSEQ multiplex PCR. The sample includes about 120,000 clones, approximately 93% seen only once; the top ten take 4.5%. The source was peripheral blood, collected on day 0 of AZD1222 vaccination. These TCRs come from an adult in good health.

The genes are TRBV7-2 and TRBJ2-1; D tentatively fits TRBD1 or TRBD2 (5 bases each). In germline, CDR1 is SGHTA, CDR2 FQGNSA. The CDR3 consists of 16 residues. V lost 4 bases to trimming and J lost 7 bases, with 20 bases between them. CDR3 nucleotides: TGTGCCAGCAGCTCCTATGGGACCCCTTCCTCGAATGAGCAGTTCTTC. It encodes CASSSYGTPSSNEQFF.

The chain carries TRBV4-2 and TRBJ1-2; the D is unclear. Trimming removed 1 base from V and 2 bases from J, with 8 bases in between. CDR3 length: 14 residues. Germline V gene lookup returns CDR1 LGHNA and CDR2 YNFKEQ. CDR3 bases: TGTGCCAGCAGCCAAGGGAGATCCAACTATGGCTACACCTTC. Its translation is CASSQGRSNYGYTF.

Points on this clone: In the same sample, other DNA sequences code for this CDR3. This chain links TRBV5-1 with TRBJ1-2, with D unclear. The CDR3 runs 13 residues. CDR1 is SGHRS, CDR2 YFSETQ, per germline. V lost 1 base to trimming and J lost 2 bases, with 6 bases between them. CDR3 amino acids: CASSLSGNYGYTF. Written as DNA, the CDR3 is TGCGCCAGCAGCTTGTCCGGAAACTATGGCTACACCTTC.

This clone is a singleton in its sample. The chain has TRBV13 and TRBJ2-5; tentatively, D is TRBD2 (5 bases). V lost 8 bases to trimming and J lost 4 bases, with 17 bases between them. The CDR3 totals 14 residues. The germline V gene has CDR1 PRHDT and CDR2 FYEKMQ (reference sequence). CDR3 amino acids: CASYQTGLGETQYF. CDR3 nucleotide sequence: TGTGCCAGCTATCAAACGGGGTTGGGAGAGACCCAGTACTTC.

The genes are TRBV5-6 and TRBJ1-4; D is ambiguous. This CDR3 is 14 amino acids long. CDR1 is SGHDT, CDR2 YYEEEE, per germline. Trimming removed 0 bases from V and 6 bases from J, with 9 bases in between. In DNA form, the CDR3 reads TGTGCCAGCAGCTTGGAGAGATTTGATGAAAAACTGTTTTTT. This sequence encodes CASSLERFDEKLFF.

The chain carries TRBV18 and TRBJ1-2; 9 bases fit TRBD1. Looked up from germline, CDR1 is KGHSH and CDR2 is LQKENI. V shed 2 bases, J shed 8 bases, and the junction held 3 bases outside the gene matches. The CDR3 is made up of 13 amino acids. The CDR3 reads CASSPGTGHGYTF. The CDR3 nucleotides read TGTGCCAGCTCACCAGGGACAGGGCACGGCTACACCTTC.

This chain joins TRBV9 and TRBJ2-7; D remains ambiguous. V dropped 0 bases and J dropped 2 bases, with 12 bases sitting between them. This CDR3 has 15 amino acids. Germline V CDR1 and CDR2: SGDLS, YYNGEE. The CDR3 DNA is TGTGCCAGCAGCGTAGTCGAGACTCGCACCTACGAGCAGTACTTC. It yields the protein CASSVVETRTYEQYF.

CDR3 DNA sequence: TGTGCCAGCAGTACCGGGACAGCTAACTATGGCTACACCTTC. This encodes CASSTGTANYGYTF. The rearrangement uses TRBV27 and TRBJ1-2, with 7 nucleotides matching TRBD1. Trimming took 5 bases from V and 0 from J; bases not matched to a gene: 3. The germline CDR1 and CDR2 sequences are MNHEY and SMNVEV (reference sequence). The CDR3 spans 14 residues.

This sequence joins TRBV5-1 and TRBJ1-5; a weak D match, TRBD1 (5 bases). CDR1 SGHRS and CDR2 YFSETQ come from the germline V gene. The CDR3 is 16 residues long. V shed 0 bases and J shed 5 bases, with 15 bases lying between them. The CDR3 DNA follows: TGCGCCAGCAGCTTGGGCCACGGGACGGCTGATCAGCCCCAGCATTTT. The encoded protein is CASSLGHGTADQPQHF. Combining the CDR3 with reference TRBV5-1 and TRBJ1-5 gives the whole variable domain KAGVTQTPRYLIKTRGQQVTLSCSPISGHRSVSWYQQTPGQGLQFLFEYFSETQRNKGNFPGRFSGRQFSNSRSEMNVSTLELGDSALYLCASSLGHGTADQPQHFGDGTRLSIL.

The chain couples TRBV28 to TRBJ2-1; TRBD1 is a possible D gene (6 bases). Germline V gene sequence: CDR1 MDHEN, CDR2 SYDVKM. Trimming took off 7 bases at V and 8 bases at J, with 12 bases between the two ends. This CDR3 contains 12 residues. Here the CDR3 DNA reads TGTGCCAGCACCCCTGGGGGCCATGAGCAGTTCTTC. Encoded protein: CASTPGGHEQFF.

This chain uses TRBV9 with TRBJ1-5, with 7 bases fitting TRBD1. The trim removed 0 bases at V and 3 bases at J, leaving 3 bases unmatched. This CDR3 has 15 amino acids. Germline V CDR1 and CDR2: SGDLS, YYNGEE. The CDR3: CASSVEGADNQPQHF. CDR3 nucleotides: TGTGCCAGCAGCGTAGAGGGGGCGGACAATCAGCCCCAGCATTTT.

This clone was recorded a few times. Here the CDR3 reads CASSQDLPGTVNQPQHF. The CDR3 nucleotides are TGCGCCAGCAGCCAAGACCTACCCGGGACGGTTAATCAGCCCCAGCATTTT. The J gene is TRBJ1-5, the V gene TRBV4-3, with D possibly being TRBD1 (5 bases). V was shortened by 0 bases and J by 4 bases, with 16 bases between the two germline ends. Germline V CDR1 and CDR2: LGHNA, YSLEER. The CDR3 is made up of 17 amino acids.

The CDR3 region has the DNA TGCGCCAGCAGCCAAGAAGGACGGAACACTGAAGCTTTCTTT. This codes for CASSQEGRNTEAFF. The chain uses TRBV4-3 and TRBJ1-1; D unclear. The CDR3 spans 14 residues. Trimming cost V 0 bases and J 1 base, with 6 bases left between them. Germline V gene data show CDR1 as LGHNA and CDR2 as YSLEER.

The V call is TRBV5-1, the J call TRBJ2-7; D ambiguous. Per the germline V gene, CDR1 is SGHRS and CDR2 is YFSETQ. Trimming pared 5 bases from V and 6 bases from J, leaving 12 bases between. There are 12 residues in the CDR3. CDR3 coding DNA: TGCGCCAGCAGTGCCCCCGGCCCCGAGCAGTACTTC. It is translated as CASSAPGPEQYF. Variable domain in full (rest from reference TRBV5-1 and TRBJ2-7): KAGVTQTPRYLIKTRGQQVTLSCSPISGHRSVSWYQQTPGQGLQFLFEYFSETQRNKGNFPGRFSGRQFSNSRSEMNVSTLELGDSALYLCASSAPGPEQYFGPGTRLTVT.

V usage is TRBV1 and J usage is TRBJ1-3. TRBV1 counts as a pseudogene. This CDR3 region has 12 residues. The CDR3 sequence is CTNRGSGNTIYF. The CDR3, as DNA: TGCACCAACAGGGGGTCCGGAAACACCATATATTTT.

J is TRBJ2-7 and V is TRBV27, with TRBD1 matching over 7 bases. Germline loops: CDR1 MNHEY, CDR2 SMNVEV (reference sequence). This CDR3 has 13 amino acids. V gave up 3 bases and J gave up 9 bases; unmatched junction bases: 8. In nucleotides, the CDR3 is TGTGCCAGCAGTTTCAACAGGGGTCCAGTGCAGTACTTC. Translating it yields CASSFNRGPVQYF.

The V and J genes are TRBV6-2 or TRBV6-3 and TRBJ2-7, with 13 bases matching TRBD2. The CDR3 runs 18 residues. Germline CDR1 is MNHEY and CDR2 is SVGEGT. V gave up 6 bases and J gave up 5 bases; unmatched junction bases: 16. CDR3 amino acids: CASSRTRTSGGPQNEQYF. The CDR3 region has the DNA TGTGCCAGCAGCCGAACCCGGACTAGCGGGGGCCCCCAGAACGAGCAGTACTTC.

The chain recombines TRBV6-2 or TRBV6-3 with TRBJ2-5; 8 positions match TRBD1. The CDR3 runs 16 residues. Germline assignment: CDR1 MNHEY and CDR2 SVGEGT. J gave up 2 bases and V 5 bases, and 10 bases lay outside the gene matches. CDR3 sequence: CASSLDSGTGQETQYF. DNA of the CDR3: TGTGCCAGCAGTCTCGATTCCGGGACAGGACAAGAGACCCAGTACTTC.

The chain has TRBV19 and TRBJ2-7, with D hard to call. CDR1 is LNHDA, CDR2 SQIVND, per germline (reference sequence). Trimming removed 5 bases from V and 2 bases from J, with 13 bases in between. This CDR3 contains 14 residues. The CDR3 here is CASSYRAATYEQYF. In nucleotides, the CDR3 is TGTGCCAGTAGTTATCGGGCGGCAACCTACGAGCAGTACTTC.

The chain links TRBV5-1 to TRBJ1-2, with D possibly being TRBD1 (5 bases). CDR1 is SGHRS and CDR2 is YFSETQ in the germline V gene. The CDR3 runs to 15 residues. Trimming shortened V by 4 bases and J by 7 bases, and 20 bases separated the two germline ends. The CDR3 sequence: CASSLLLTGGAGYTF. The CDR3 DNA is TGCGCCAGCAGCCTGCTACTTACAGGAGGGGCTGGCTACACCTTC.

CDR3 nucleotides: TGCGCCAGCAGCCACTACCTTGACAACTACGAGCAGTACTTC. Its protein product is CASSHYLDNYEQYF. V and J are TRBV4-1 and TRBJ2-7; D not resolved. V lost 3 bases and J 3 bases, leaving 12 bases between the germline ends. CDR1 MGHRA and CDR2 YSYEKL come from the germline V gene. This CDR3 is built from 14 residues.

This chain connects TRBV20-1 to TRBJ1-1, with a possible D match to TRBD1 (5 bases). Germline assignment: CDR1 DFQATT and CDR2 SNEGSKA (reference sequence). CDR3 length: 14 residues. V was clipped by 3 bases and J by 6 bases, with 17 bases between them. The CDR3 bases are TGCAGTGCTAGTAGGGTGTTAGGGACGGCTGAAGCTTTCTTT. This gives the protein CSASRVLGTAEAFF.